This T cell receptor beta chain was obtained from a study of CD8 T cells in Susac syndrome. General study results and limits: The study acknowledged a relatively small number of individuals in its TCR sequencing and HLA analysis.

Random hexamers served to reverse transcribe about 0.5 to 1 ug RNA. By means of immunoSEQ multiplex PCR, TCR beta CDR3 spanning 54 Vbeta and 13 Jbeta underwent amplification. TCRdb reprocessed the immunoSEQ multiplex PCR reads via MiXCR and lists one record per CDR3 protein. The sample holds 300,000 or so distinct CDR3 sequences; about 92% are singletons and the top ten take about 0.07%. V lost 0 bases and J lost 0; bases outside the gene matches: 8. The germline V gene has CDR1 SGHNT and CDR2 YYREEE (reference sequence). The CDR3 length is 17 residues. Worth noting for this clonotype: Its antigen is as yet unknown.

Sequences were obtained from CD4+ T cells from PBMCs. This TCR derives from a human donor with multiple sclerosis. The rearrangement uses TRBV5-4 and TRBJ1-1, with TRBD1 matching over 7 bases. The CDR3: CASSLEGTVIMNTEAFF. Written as DNA, the CDR3 is TGTGCCAGCAGCTTGGAAGGGACAGTTATTATGAACACTGAAGCTTTCTTT.